This is a list of T cell receptor beta chains from one sample in a study of identical twins. TCRdb re-analysed the 5' RACE reads in MiXCR, keeping a single row per CDR3 protein. Here the sample spans 280,000 or so distinct CDR3 sequences, about 8.3% being singletons. These records were also assigned to another study, of yellow fever vaccine responses in identical twins.

Sequencing was done on a sample of memory (CD45RO+) T cells sorted from blood. The source of these receptors is a woman between 18 and 29 years old in good health. The CDR3 runs from the conserved cysteine through the conserved F or W. Each record gives: clone size, D gene, V gene, J gene, CDR3 protein, CDR3 DNA. D genes are given only for firm matches. Size is omitted from some rows. Given values are once, few, many or a class for expanded clones.

>many|NA|TRBV7-8|TRBJ2-3
CATALTGSRDTQYF
TGTGCCACTGCGCTCACAGGGAGCAGAGATACGCAGTATTTT
>NA|NA|TRBV9|TRBJ2-2
CASSVGLAVPAGELFF
TGTGCCAGCAGCGTAGGGTTAGCGGTCCCGGCCGGGGAGCTGTTTTTT
>many|NA|TRBV29-1|TRBJ1-4
CSVAQGATNEKLFF
TGCAGCGTTGCCCAGGGTGCAACTAATGAAAAACTGTTTTTT
>NA|NA|TRBV5-1|TRBJ2-2
CASSLDARWLFF
TGCGCCAGCAGCTTGGATGCTCGTTGGCTGTTTTTT
>many|TRBD2|TRBV15|TRBJ2-3
CATSRLAGPGVLNTQYF
TGTGCCACCAGTCGACTAGCGGGACCGGGGGTCCTTAATACGCAGTATTTT
>many|TRBD2|TRBV20-1|TRBJ2-7
CSAMGLAGSNEQYF
TGCAGTGCTATGGGACTAGCGGGATCCAACGAGCAGTACTTC
>few|TRBD2|TRBV5-8|TRBJ2-1
CASSLAGRFPSGRHEQFF
TGTGCCAGCAGCTTGGCCGGGAGGTTCCCTAGCGGGAGACATGAGCAGTTCTTC
>many|NA|TRBV4-1|TRBJ2-3
CASSQDVGGVGTDTQYF
TGCGCCAGCAGCCAAGATGTCGGCGGGGTAGGCACAGATACGCAGTATTTT
>few|NA|TRBV21-1|TRBJ2-3
CASRPPGTDTDTQYF
TGTGCCAGCAGGCCCCCCGGGACAGACACAGATACGCAGTATTTT
>NA|NA|TRBV20-1|TRBJ2-7
CSARDAEGGRIVVEYF
TGCAGTGCTAGAGATGCCGAAGGGGGGCGTATTGTTGTGGAGTACTTC
>few|TRBD1|TRBV19|TRBJ2-3
CASSIGGQGADTQYF
TGTGCCAGTAGTATAGGCGGACAGGGGGCAGATACGCAGTATTTT
>few|NA|TRBV6-1|TRBJ1-4
CASKTSPGGTDNEKLFF
TGTGCCAGCAAGACATCACCCGGGGGGACGGATAATGAAAAACTGTTTTTT
>many|NA|TRBV5-6|TRBJ2-6
CASSSRFGANVLTF
TGTGCCAGCAGCTCAAGGTTTGGGGCCAACGTCCTGACTTTC
>many|TRBD1|TRBV5-1|TRBJ1-1
CASSPGQGITEAFF
TGCGCCAGCAGCCCAGGACAGGGGATCACTGAAGCTTTCTTT
>many|TRBD2|TRBV3-1|TRBJ2-2
CASSQELGLAASGTGELFF
TGTGCCAGCAGCCAAGAGTTGGGACTAGCGGCGTCGGGGACCGGGGAGCTGTTTTTT
>many|NA|TRBV12-3/TRBV12-4|TRBJ2-3
CASSQLEGFNTQYF
TGTGCCAGCAGCCAATTAGAGGGGTTTAATACGCAGTATTTT
>many|NA|TRBV27|TRBJ2-2
CASSPRQGRTGELFF
TGTGCCAGCAGCCCGCGCCAGGGAAGGACCGGGGAGCTGTTTTTT
>few|NA|TRBV27|TRBJ2-1
CASSLAGNYNEQFF
TGTGCCAGCAGTTTGGCGGGCAACTACAATGAGCAGTTCTTC
>NA|NA|TRBV12-3/TRBV12-4|TRBJ2-1
CASSFNSWDNEQFF
TGTGCCAGCAGTTTTAATAGCTGGGACAATGAGCAGTTCTTC
>many|NA|TRBV6-6|TRBJ1-1
CASSNSGNEAFF
TGTGCCAGCAGTAACTCAGGAAATGAAGCTTTCTTT
>NA|NA|TRBV12-3/TRBV12-4|TRBJ2-7
CASTMRGGSYEQYF
TGTGCCAGCACCATGAGGGGGGGCAGCTACGAGCAGTACTTC
>NA|TRBD1|TRBV6-1|TRBJ2-1
CASSEGGGTGSTEQFF
TGTGCCAGCAGTGAAGGAGGGGGGACAGGTTCTACTGAGCAGTTCTTC
>few|NA|TRBV7-9|TRBJ1-1
CASSGGAGNTEAFF
TGTGCCAGCAGCGGGGGAGCGGGAAACACTGAAGCTTTCTTT
>NA|NA|TRBV20-1|TRBJ2-3
CSARPTAGTDTQYF
TGCAGTGCTAGACCAACGGCCGGCACAGATACGCAGTATTTT